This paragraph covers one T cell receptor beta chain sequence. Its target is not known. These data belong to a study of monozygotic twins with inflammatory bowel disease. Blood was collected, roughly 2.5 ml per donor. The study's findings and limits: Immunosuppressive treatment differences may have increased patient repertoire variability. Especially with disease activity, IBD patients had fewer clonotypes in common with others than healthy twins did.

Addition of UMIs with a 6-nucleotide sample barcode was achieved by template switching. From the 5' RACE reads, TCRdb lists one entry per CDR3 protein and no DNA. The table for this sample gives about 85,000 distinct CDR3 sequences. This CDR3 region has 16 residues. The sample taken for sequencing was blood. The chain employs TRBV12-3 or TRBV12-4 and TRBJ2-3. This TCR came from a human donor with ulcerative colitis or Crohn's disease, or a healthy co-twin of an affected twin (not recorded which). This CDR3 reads CASSLGSAGGTDTQYF.